The 12 T cell receptor beta chains reported below all come from one sample, sequenced in a study of cytomegalovirus exposure and HLA in healthy donors. The study ran its PCR with 60 Vbeta and 13 Jbeta primers. Produced via immunoSEQ multiplex PCR; TCRdb's table is partial and in-frame only. The top ten hold over 3.5% of the sample, which has about 120,000 clones, less than 85% seen once. The sequenced sample consisted of PBMCs. These receptors were collected from a woman aged 35 to 49 in good health and CMV-seronegative.

This chain uses TRBV28 with TRBJ2-5; no clear D gene. Looked up from germline, CDR1 is MDHEN and CDR2 is SYDVKM. The ends were cut back, 5 bases at V and 5 bases at J, with 12 bases in the middle. The CDR3 runs to 13 residues. CDR3 sequence reads: CASSPTWLETQYF. The CDR3 coding sequence is TGTGCCAGCAGTCCAACATGGCTGGAGACCCAGTACTTC.

This chain connects TRBV6-5 to TRBJ2-7; D possibly corresponds to TRBD1 (6 bases). This CDR3 comprises 13 residues. Germline CDR1 and CDR2: MNHEY and SVGAGI. V dropped 0 bases and J dropped 7 bases, with 10 bases sitting between them. The CDR3 DNA sequence: TGTGCCAGCAGTTACTCTGACAGGTGGGAGCAGTACTTC. It codes for CASSYSDRWEQYF.

The genes are TRBV6-6 and TRBJ1-2; D gene unclear. V lost 2 bases and J 8 bases, leaving 15 bases between the germline ends. This CDR3 has 14 amino acids. Germline CDR1 and CDR2: MNHNY and SVGAGI (reference sequence). This CDR3 is CASSYRRGTGGYTF. The CDR3 nucleotides are TGTGCCAGCAGTTACCGTCGGGGAACGGGGGGCTACACCTTC.

This clone was observed a single time. The chain joins TRBV5-1 to TRBJ2-7, with D possibly matching TRBD1 (6 bases). V gave up 0 bases and J gave up 2 bases, with 9 bases separating them. The CDR3 runs 14 residues. CDR1 and CDR2 from the germline V gene are SGHRS and YFSETQ. CDR3 amino acids: CASSLVQGPYEQYF. The CDR3 DNA sequence: TGCGCCAGCAGCTTGGTACAGGGACCCTACGAGCAGTACTTC.

The gene calls are TRBV9 and TRBJ1-4, with D maybe TRBD1 (6 bases). Trimming removed 1 base at V and 2 bases at J, with 9 bases between. Germline CDR1 reads SGDLS; CDR2 reads YYNGEE. This CDR3 contains 15 residues. The DNA for the CDR3 is TGTGCCAGCAGCGTAAATCAGGGGACTAATGAAAAACTGTTTTTT. It encodes CASSVNQGTNEKLFF.

Only a few counts were recorded for this clone. V usage is TRBV7-8 and J usage is TRBJ2-5; 15 bases map to TRBD2. With 5 bases clipped from V and 5 bases from J, the junction kept 9 bases outside the gene matches. The V gene's germline CDR1 is SGHVS and CDR2 FQNEAQ. The CDR3 consists of 17 residues. CDR3 sequence (DNA): TGTGCCAGCAGCCCTCGGACTAGCGGGGGGGCCGGGGAGACCCAGTACTTC. Protein sequence: CASSPRTSGGAGETQYF.

The rearrangement uses TRBV5-4 and TRBJ2-7; 8 nucleotides align to TRBD2. This CDR3 has 14 amino acids. V shed 6 bases, J shed 4 bases, and the junction held 9 bases outside the gene matches. CDR1 and CDR2 from the germline V gene are SGHNT and YYREEE (reference sequence). The CDR3 sequence is CASTPGGRGYEQYF. The CDR3 DNA reads TGTGCCAGCACCCCGGGGGGGAGGGGGTACGAGCAGTACTTC.

V is TRBV19 and J is TRBJ1-1, with unresolved D. Germline CDR1 LNHDA, CDR2 SQIVND (reference sequence). The ends were cut back, 2 bases at V and 5 bases at J, with 12 bases in the middle. The CDR3 is made up of 14 amino acids. In DNA, the CDR3 is TGTGCCAGTAGTATACCGGCGGAGAAGACTGAAGCTTTCTTT. Amino acids: CASSIPAEKTEAFF.

This clone has a handful of counts. The chain uses TRBV6-4 and TRBJ2-1; TRBD2 might be the D (5 bases). CDR1 and CDR2 (germline): MRHNA, SNTAGT. V was pared by 0 bases and J by 6 bases, with 12 bases between. The CDR3 runs 15 residues. CDR3 in amino acids: CASSDSASMGNEQFF. As DNA, the CDR3 is TGTGCCAGCAGTGACTCGGCTAGCATGGGCAATGAGCAGTTCTTC.

The chain recombines TRBV20-1 with TRBJ2-5; TRBD1 might be the D (5 bases). Per the germline V gene, CDR1 is DFQATT and CDR2 is SNEGSKA (reference sequence). Trimming left V 8 bases short and J 5 bases short, with 6 bases between. The CDR3 covers 9 residues. CDR3 sequence: CSSGETQYF. Here the CDR3 DNA reads TGCAGTTCAGGGGAGACCCAGTACTTC.

This clone was counted a single time. This chain connects TRBV29-1 to TRBJ2-7, with D possibly TRBD1 on 6 matching bases. Looked up from germline, CDR1 is SQVTM and CDR2 is ANQGSEA. The CDR3 consists of 14 residues. The V end lost 8 bases, the J end lost 1 base, and 18 bases lay between the germline ends. CDR3 loop: CSPPGHRESYEQYF. In DNA, the CDR3 is TGCAGCCCCCCCGGTCACAGGGAATCCTACGAGCAGTACTTC.

This sequence joins TRBV29-1 and TRBJ2-3; maybe TRBD1 (5 bases). The CDR3 is 12 amino acids. Trimming removed 4 bases at V and 0 bases at J, with 5 bases between. Germline V gene lookup returns CDR1 SQVTM and CDR2 ANQGSEA. This chain's CDR3 is CSVGQSTDTQYF. The DNA of the CDR3 is TGCAGCGTTGGACAGAGCACAGATACGCAGTATTTT.